The 3 T cell receptor beta chains given below trace back to one sample, sequenced in a study of cytomegalovirus exposure and HLA in healthy donors. The PCR had 60 Vbeta and 13 Jbeta primers. Method: immunoSEQ multiplex PCR; TCRdb's copy keeps in-frame clones and lacks some. The sample has around 130,000 clones; roughly 70% are singletons. Sequenced: PBMCs. Receptor source: a middle-aged man in good health and CMV-seropositive.

V and J are TRBV28 and TRBJ1-1; D not certain. V was clipped by 1 base and J by 2 bases, with 2 bases between them. CDR3 size: 12 residues. CDR1 and CDR2 (germline): MDHEN, SYDVKM. CDR3 loop: CASSLSNTEAFF. In DNA form, the CDR3 reads TGTGCCAGCAGTTTATCAAACACTGAAGCTTTCTTT.

The V call is TRBV5-1, the J call TRBJ1-3, with D possibly TRBD1 on 5 matching bases. The CDR3 contains 17 residues. The germline V and J ends were trimmed by 4 bases and 0 bases, with 17 bases remaining between them. Germline V gene data show CDR1 as SGHRS and CDR2 as YFSETQ. CDR3: CASSPRGGPSSGNTIYF. Written as DNA, the CDR3 is TGCGCCAGCAGCCCACGGGGGGGACCGAGCTCTGGAAACACCATATATTTT.

The gene calls are TRBV10-3 and TRBJ2-3, with 13 bases aligning to TRBD2. The V gene end was trimmed by 3 bases and the J gene end by 5 bases; junction bases not matched to a gene: 2. The CDR3 runs to 15 residues. Germline lookup yields CDR1 ENHRY and CDR2 SYGVKD. The CDR3 loop is CAISDWTSGGDTQYF. CDR3 coding DNA: TGTGCCATCAGTGATTGGACTAGCGGGGGAGATACGCAGTATTTT.